These 22 T cell receptor beta chains originate from one sample sequenced in a study of T-cell reconstitution after alpha-beta-depleted transplantation in children. Unique molecular identifiers were incorporated into the prepared TCRbeta library. MiXCR was run by TCRdb on the PCR reads, yielding one entry per CDR3 protein. The sample includes about 610,000 distinct CDR3 sequences, about 10% of them seen just once. This specimen consisted of PBMCs from the stem cell graft donor, obtained from the stem cell graft. The origin of the receptors is a human donor who donated a stem cell graft to a child with acute myeloid leukemia.

The chain carries TRBV5-1 and TRBJ1-4; TRBD1 matches 7 bases. The CDR3 runs to 15 residues. V was pared by 0 bases and J by 8 bases, with 7 bases of the junction left unmatched. Germline V CDR1 and CDR2: SGHRS, YFSETQ. This CDR3 reads CASSLEGTVGEKLFF. The CDR3 DNA reads TGCGCCAGCAGCTTGGAAGGGACAGTAGGAGAAAAACTGTTTTTT.

The sample holds many counts of this clonotype. The gene calls are TRBV29-1 and TRBJ2-7; 7 bases are a match to TRBD1. The germline CDR1 and CDR2 sequences are SQVTM and ANQGSEA. Trimming took 6 bases from V and 1 from J; bases not matched to a gene: 3. This CDR3 contains 12 residues. This CDR3 is CSVVGQSYEQYF. The CDR3 DNA sequence: TGCAGCGTCGTGGGACAGTCCTACGAGCAGTACTTC.

The rearrangement uses TRBV3-1 and TRBJ2-7; D is tentatively TRBD1 or TRBD2 (5 bases each). Germline CDR1 reads LGHDT; CDR2 reads YNNKEL (reference sequence). This CDR3 is 15 amino acids long. The V and J ends lost 3 bases and 0 bases respectively, with 12 bases between them. The CDR3 here is CASSHGDGSSYEQYF. The CDR3 nucleotides are TGTGCCAGCAGCCATGGGGACGGAAGCTCCTACGAGCAGTACTTC.

This clonotype was counted at least ten times. The chain carries TRBV29-1 and TRBJ1-2; D may be TRBD1 (5 bases). The CDR3 runs to 13 residues. The V gene's germline CDR1 is SQVTM and CDR2 ANQGSEA. V lost 7 bases and J 2 bases, leaving 14 bases between the germline ends. The DNA for the CDR3 is TGCAGCGCCGAGGGTGAGGGGAACTATGGCTACACCTTC. Translated, it gives CSAEGEGNYGYTF. Complete variable domain (other parts from reference TRBV29-1 and TRBJ1-2): SAVISQKPSRDICQRGTSLTIQCQVDSQVTMMFWYRQQPGQSLTLIATANQGSEATYESGFVIDKFPISRPNLTFSTLTVSNMSPEDSSIYLCSAEGEGNYGYTFGSGTRLTVV.

This clonotype was seen more than once but under ten times. The J gene is TRBJ1-2, the V gene TRBV27; D is perhaps TRBD1 (6 bases). Germline V lookup: CDR1 MNHEY, CDR2 SMNVEV (reference sequence). V was shortened by 3 bases and J by 4 bases, with 15 bases between the two germline ends. This CDR3 contains 15 residues. CDR3 bases: TGTGCCAGCAGTTTTGCCGGGGGCGAAATCTATGGCTACACCTTC. Residues: CASSFAGGEIYGYTF.

Many counts were recorded for this clonotype. This rearrangement joins TRBV4-3 to TRBJ2-3; D may match TRBD1 or TRBD2 (5 bases each). The germline gives CDR1 LGHNA, CDR2 YSLEER. This CDR3 region has 16 residues. V was cut by 0 bases and J by 4 bases, with 14 bases left in between. In DNA, the CDR3 is TGCGCCAGCAGCCAAGATCCACTAGAAGGGGCAGATACGCAGTATTTT. This gives the protein CASSQDPLEGADTQYF.

In this sample, this clonotype turned up many times. The J gene is TRBJ2-7, the V gene TRBV29-1, with D uncertain. Germline-derived CDR1 and CDR2 are SQVTM and ANQGSEA. The CDR3 sequence is 11 residues long. The ends were cut back, 2 bases at V and 2 bases at J, with 4 bases in the middle. For the CDR3, the DNA is TGCAGCGTTGAAAGGGCCTACGAGCAGTACTTC. It codes for CSVERAYEQYF.

This clonotype was seen many times. The chain recombines TRBV30 with TRBJ1-5; TRBD1 is a possible D gene (6 bases). Germline CDR1 reads GTSNPN; CDR2 reads SVGIG (reference sequence). Trimming left V 3 bases short and J 3 bases short, with 15 bases between. The CDR3 is 15 amino acids. For the CDR3, the DNA is TGTGCCTGGAGGGAGAGGGGGGCGGTCAATCAGCCCCAGCATTTT. Its translation is CAWRERGAVNQPQHF.

V and J are TRBV5-1 and TRBJ2-1; D not resolved. The CDR3 length is 13 residues. Looked up from germline, CDR1 is SGHRS and CDR2 is YFSETQ. V lost 1 base to trimming and J lost 8 bases, with 10 bases between them. CDR3 in amino acids: CASSLNSVDEQFF. As DNA, the CDR3 is TGCGCCAGCAGCTTGAATTCTGTCGATGAGCAGTTCTTC.

The sample holds a few counts of this clonotype. This chain connects TRBV20-1 to TRBJ2-1; D is unclear. This CDR3 contains 13 residues. Germline V gene data show CDR1 as DFQATT and CDR2 as SNEGSKA (reference sequence). Trimming took 4 bases from V and 5 from J, leaving 12 bases between them. The CDR3 reads CSATQPTHNEQFF. CDR3 nucleotides: TGCAGTGCTACCCAACCGACCCACAATGAGCAGTTCTTC.

This clonotype appeared many times. The chain couples TRBV2 to TRBJ2-7; 8 positions agree with TRBD2. Germline loops: CDR1 SNHLY, CDR2 FYNNEI. The CDR3 length is 15 residues. With V trimmed by 7 bases and J by 4 bases, 12 bases remained unmatched. The CDR3 is CASTEESGSGYEQYF. The CDR3 DNA reads TGTGCCAGCACCGAGGAAAGCGGGAGTGGTTACGAGCAGTACTTC.

The DNA for the CDR3 is TGCGCCAGCAGCTTCTACGGACTCTCCTCGATGGATACGCAGTATTTT. Protein: CASSFYGLSSMDTQYF. The chain carries TRBV5-1 and TRBJ2-3, with D perhaps TRBD2 (5 bases). Germline V gives CDR1 SGHRS, CDR2 YFSETQ. V shed 2 bases and J shed 6 bases, with 19 bases lying between them. The CDR3 consists of 16 residues.

This clonotype came up a few times. This chain links TRBV14 with TRBJ2-3, with 7 bases lining up with TRBD2. Germline V gives CDR1 SGHDN, CDR2 FVKESK. The CDR3 is 19 amino acids. Trimming removed 0 bases from V and 6 bases from J; junction bases left unmatched: 18. Here the CDR3 reads CASSQDPRVRRRETDTQYF. The CDR3 bases are TGTGCCAGCAGCCAAGATCCCCGCGTCCGCAGGCGGGAGACGGATACGCAGTATTTT.

This clonotype was seen ten or more times. J is TRBJ1-1 and V is TRBV6-2 or TRBV6-3; D gene ambiguous. CDR1 and CDR2 from the germline V gene are MNHEY and SVGEGT. Trimming removed 4 bases at V and 4 bases at J, with 10 bases between. CDR3 length: 13 amino acids. The CDR3 sequence is CASSSAVRTEAFF. CDR3 nucleotides: TGTGCCAGCAGTTCAGCGGTGCGCACTGAAGCTTTCTTT.

This clonotype was seen only a few times. The V and J genes are TRBV3-1 and TRBJ2-7; D possibly uses TRBD1 or TRBD2 (5 bases each). V shed 2 bases and J shed 3 bases, with 26 bases lying between them. Per the germline V gene, CDR1 is LGHDT and CDR2 is YNNKEL (reference sequence). CDR3 length equals 19 residues. This CDR3 reads CASSQKKRGVRENGYEQYF. DNA for the CDR3: TGTGCCAGCAGCCAAAAGAAGAGGGGTGTACGGGAAAATGGCTACGAGCAGTACTTC.

Ten or more counts support this clonotype. The rearrangement links TRBV20-1 to TRBJ1-6, with TRBD1 as a possible D gene (5 bases). Germline lookup yields CDR1 DFQATT and CDR2 SNEGSKA (reference sequence). Trimming cost V 1 base and J 9 bases, with 13 bases left between them. This CDR3 has 14 amino acids. The CDR3 coding sequence is TGCAGTGCTAGAGCAAAAGGGGCACTTTCACCCCTCCACTTT. This codes for CSARAKGALSPLHF.

This chain joins TRBV6-2 or TRBV6-3 and TRBJ2-3, with D tentatively TRBD2 (5 bases). Germline V gene lookup returns CDR1 MNHEY and CDR2 SVGEGT. Trimming cost V 0 bases and J 3 bases, with 7 bases left between them. The CDR3 sequence is 14 residues long. This CDR3 is CASSYSRETDTQYF. The CDR3, as DNA: TGTGCCAGCAGTTACTCCCGGGAAACAGATACGCAGTATTTT.

This clonotype was counted a few times. The genes are TRBV10-2 and TRBJ1-2; D is unclear. The CDR3 contains 14 residues. V gave up 0 bases and J gave up 8 bases, with 13 bases separating them. Germline CDR1 is WSHSY and CDR2 is SAAADI. The CDR3 region has the DNA TGCGCCAGCAGTGAGTCGGGCCTCCCCGGGGGCTACACCTTC. Translation gives CASSESGLPGGYTF.

This clonotype was recorded a few times. This CDR3 reads CATSRDSGVLYGYTF. The CDR3, as DNA: TGTGCCACCAGCAGAGATTCCGGGGTCCTCTATGGCTACACCTTC. V and J are TRBV15 and TRBJ1-2; no firm D call. Trimming shortened V by 0 bases and J by 4 bases, and 12 bases separated the two germline ends. Looked up from germline, CDR1 is LNHNV and CDR2 is YYDKDF (reference sequence). This CDR3 has 15 amino acids. The variable domain in full, with the rest retrieved from reference TRBV15 and TRBJ1-2, is DAMVIQNPRYQVTQFGKPVTLSCSQTLNHNVMYWYQQKSSQAPKLLFHYYDKDFNNEADTPDNFQSRRPNTSFCFLDIRSPGLGDTAMYLCATSRDSGVLYGYTFGSGTRLTVV.

CDR3 DNA: TGCGCCAGCAGCCAAGGGTATCGGACTAGCGGGAGTTGGATCTACGAGCAGTACTTC. Protein product: CASSQGYRTSGSWIYEQYF. This chain uses TRBV4-3 with TRBJ2-7, with 13 bases identical to TRBD2. J gave up 3 bases and V 1 base, and 12 bases lay outside the gene matches. The germline V gene has CDR1 LGHNA and CDR2 YSLEER. The CDR3 is 19 amino acids.

This clonotype came up a few times. The chain has TRBV5-1 and TRBJ2-7; perhaps TRBD1 as D (6 bases). The CDR3 sequence is 14 residues long. Germline V CDR1 and CDR2: SGHRS, YFSETQ. V gave up 7 bases and J gave up 7 bases, with 21 bases separating them. CDR3 sequence reads: CASASQGFPGEQYF. The CDR3 coding sequence is TGCGCCAGCGCCTCCCAGGGGTTCCCGGGGGAGCAGTACTTC.

This clonotype was counted only a few times. This chain links TRBV5-1 with TRBJ1-2; D is undetermined. The CDR3 totals 13 residues. Trimming cost V 2 bases and J 5 bases, with 10 bases left between them. CDR1 is SGHRS, CDR2 YFSETQ, per germline. CDR3 DNA: TGCGCCAGCAGCTTTCTGTGGGGATATGGCTACACCTTC. Translation gives CASSFLWGYGYTF.